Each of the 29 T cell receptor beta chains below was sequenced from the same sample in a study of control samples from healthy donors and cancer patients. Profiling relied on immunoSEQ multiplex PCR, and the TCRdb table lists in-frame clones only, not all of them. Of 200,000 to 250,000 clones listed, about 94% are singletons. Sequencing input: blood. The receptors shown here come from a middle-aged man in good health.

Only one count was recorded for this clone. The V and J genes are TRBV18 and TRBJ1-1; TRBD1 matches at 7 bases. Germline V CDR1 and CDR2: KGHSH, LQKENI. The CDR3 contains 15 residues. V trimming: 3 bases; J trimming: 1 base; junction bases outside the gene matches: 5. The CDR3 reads CASSPSRQGNTEAFF. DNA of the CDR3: TGTGCCAGCTCACCTAGTCGACAGGGGAACACTGAAGCTTTCTTT.

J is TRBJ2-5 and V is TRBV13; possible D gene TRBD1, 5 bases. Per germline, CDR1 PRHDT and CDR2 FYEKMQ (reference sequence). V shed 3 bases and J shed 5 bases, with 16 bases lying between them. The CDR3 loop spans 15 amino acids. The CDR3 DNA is TGTGCCAGCAGCTTCGGTGGGGCAGTGATGGAGACCCAGTACTTC. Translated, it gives CASSFGGAVMETQYF.

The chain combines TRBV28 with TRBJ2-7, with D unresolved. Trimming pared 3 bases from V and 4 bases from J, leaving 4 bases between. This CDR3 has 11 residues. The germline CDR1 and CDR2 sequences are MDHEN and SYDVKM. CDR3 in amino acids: CASSFGYEQYV. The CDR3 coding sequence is TGTGCCAGCAGTTTTGGGTACGAGCAGTACGTC.

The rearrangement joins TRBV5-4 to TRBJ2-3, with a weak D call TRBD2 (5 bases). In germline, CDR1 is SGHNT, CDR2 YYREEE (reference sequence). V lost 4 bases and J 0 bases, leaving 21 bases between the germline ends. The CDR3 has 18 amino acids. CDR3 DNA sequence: TGTGCCAGCAGCCCCGACCCTGGGGTAGCGAAAAGCACAGATACGCAGTATTTT. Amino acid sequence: CASSPDPGVAKSTDTQYF.

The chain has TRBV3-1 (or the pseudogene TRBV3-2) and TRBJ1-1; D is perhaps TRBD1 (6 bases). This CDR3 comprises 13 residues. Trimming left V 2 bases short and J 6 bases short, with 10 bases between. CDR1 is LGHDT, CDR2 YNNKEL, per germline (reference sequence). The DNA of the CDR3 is TGTGCCAGCAGCCAAAAGGGGGGGGCTGAAGCTTTCTTT. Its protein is CASSQKGGAEAFF.

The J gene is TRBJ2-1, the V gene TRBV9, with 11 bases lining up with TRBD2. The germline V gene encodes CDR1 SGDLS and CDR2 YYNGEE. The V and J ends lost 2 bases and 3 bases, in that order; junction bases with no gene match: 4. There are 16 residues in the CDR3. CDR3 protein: CASSVASGGNYNEQFF. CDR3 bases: TGTGCCAGCAGCGTTGCTAGCGGGGGGAACTACAATGAGCAGTTCTTC.

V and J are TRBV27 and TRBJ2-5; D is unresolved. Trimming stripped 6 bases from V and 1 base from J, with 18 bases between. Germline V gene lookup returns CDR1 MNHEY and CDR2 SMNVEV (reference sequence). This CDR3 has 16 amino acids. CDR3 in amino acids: CASRPYPGVFQETQYF. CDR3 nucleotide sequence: TGTGCCAGCAGGCCTTACCCTGGAGTATTCCAAGAGACCCAGTACTTC.

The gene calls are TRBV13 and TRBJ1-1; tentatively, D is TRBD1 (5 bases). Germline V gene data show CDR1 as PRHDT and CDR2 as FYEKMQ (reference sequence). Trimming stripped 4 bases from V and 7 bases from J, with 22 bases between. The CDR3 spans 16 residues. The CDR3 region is CASSSNPRGGLIEAFF. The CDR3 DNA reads TGTGCCAGCAGCTCTAACCCCCGGGGGGGTCTCATTGAAGCTTTCTTT.

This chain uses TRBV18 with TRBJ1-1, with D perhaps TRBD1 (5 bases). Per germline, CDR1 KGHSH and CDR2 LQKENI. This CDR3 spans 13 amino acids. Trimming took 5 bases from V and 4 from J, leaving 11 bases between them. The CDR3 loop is CASSGVRGTEAFF. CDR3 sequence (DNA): TGTGCCAGCTCAGGCGTTAGGGGCACTGAAGCTTTCTTT.

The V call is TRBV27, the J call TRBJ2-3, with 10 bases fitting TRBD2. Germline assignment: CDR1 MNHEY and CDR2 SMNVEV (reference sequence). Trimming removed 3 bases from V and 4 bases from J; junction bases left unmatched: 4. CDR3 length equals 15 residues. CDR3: CASSFLAGGADTQYF. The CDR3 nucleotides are TGTGCCAGCAGTTTCTTAGCGGGGGGTGCAGATACGCAGTATTTT.

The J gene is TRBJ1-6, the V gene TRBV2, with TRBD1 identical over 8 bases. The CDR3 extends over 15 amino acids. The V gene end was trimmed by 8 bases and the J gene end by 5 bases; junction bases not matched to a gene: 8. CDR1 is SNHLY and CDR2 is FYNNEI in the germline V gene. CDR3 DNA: TGTGCCAGCCGGACAGGGCAGGCCGATAATTCACCCCTCCACTTT. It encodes CASRTGQADNSPLHF.

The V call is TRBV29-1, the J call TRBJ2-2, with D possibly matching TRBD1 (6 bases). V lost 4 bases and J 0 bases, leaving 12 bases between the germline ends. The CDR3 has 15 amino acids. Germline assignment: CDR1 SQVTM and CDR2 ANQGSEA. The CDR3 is CSVGLGASNTGELFF. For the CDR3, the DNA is TGCAGCGTTGGATTGGGGGCGTCGAACACCGGGGAGCTGTTTTTT.

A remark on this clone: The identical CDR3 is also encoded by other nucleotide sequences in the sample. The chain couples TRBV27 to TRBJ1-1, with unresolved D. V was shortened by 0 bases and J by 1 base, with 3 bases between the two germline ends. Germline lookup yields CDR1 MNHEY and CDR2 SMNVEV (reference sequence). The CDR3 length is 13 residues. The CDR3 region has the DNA TGTGCCAGCAGTTTATCGAGGAACACTGAAGCTTTCTTT. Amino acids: CASSLSRNTEAFF.

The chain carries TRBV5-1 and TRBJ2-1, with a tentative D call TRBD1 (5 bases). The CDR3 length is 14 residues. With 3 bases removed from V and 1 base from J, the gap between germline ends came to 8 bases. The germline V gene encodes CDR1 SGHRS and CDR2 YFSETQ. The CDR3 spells CASSSQGSYNEQFF. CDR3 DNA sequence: TGCGCCAGCAGCTCCCAGGGTTCCTACAATGAGCAGTTCTTC. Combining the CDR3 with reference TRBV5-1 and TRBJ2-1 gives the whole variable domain KAGVTQTPRYLIKTRGQQVTLSCSPISGHRSVSWYQQTPGQGLQFLFEYFSETQRNKGNFPGRFSGRQFSNSRSEMNVSTLELGDSALYLCASSSQGSYNEQFFGPGTRLTVL.

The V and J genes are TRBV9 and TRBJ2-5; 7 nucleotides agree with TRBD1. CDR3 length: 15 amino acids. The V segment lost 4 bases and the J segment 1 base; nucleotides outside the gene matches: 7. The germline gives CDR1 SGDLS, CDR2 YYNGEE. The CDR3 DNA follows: TGTGCCAGCAGCTTCTCCGGGACAGTCCAAGAGACCCAGTACTTC. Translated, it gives CASSFSGTVQETQYF.

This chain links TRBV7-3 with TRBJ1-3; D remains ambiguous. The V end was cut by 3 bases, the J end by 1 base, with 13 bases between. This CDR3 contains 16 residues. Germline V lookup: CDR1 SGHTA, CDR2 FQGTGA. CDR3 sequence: CASSFGLSGSGNTIYF. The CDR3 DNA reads TGTGCCAGCAGCTTCGGCCTTAGTGGGTCTGGAAACACCATATATTTT.

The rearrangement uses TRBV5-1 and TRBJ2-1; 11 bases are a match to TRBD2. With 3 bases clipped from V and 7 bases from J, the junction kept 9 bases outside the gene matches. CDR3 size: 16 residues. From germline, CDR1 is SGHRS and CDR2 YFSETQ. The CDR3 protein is CASSSGGTSGGNEQFF. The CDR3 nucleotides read TGCGCCAGCAGCTCCGGGGGGACTAGCGGTGGAAATGAGCAGTTCTTC.

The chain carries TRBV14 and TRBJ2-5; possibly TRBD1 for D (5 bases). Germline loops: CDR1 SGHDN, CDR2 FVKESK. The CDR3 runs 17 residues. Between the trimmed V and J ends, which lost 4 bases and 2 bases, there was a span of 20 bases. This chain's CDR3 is CASSPRLKAGRQETQYF. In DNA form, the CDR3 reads TGTGCCAGCAGCCCCAGACTGAAAGCAGGGCGGCAAGAGACCCAGTACTTC.

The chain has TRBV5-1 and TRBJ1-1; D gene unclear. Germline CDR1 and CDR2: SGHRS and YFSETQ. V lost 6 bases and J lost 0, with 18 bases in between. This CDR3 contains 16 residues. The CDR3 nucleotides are TGCGCCAGCACCACCTCGGGCGAGTGGGTGAACACTGAAGCTTTCTTT. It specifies CASTTSGEWVNTEAFF.

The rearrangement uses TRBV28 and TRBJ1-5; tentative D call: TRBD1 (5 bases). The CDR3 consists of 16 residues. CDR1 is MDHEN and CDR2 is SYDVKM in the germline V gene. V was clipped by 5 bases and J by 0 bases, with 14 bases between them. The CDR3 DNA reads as TGTGCCAGCAGTGGGTCCGGGGGGTATAGCAATCAGCCCCAGCATTTT. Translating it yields CASSGSGGYSNQPQHF.

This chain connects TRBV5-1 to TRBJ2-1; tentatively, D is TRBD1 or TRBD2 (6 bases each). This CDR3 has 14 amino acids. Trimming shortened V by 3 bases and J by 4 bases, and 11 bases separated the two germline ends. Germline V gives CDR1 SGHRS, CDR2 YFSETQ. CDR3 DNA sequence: TGCGCCAGCAGCTCGGGGGCTTCATACAATGAGCAGTTCTTC. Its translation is CASSSGASYNEQFF.

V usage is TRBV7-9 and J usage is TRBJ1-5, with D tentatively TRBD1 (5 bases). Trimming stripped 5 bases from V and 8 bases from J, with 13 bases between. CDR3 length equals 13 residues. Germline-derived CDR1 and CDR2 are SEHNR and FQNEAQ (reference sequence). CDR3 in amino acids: CASSKSVGEPQHF. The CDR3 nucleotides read TGTGCCAGCAGCAAGTCCGTAGGGGAGCCCCAGCATTTT.

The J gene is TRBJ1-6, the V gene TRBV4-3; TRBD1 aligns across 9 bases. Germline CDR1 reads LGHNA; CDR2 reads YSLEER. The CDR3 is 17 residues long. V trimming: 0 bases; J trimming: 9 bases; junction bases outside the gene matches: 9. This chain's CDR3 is CASSQDWDRVGTSPLHF. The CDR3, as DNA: TGCGCCAGCAGCCAAGATTGGGACAGGGTAGGGACTTCACCCCTCCACTTT.

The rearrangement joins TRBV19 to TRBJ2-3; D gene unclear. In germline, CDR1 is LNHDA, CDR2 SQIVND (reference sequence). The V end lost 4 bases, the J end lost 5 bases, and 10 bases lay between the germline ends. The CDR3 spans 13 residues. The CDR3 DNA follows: TGTGCCAGTAGTACGGTAGGAAGAGATACGCAGTATTTT. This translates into CASSTVGRDTQYF.

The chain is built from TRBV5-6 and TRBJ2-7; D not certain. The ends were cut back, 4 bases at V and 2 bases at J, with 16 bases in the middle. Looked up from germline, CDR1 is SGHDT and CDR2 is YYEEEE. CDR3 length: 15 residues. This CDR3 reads CASSKPDGFTYEQYV. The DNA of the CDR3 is TGTGCCAGCAGCAAACCGGACGGATTTACCTACGAGCAGTACGTC.

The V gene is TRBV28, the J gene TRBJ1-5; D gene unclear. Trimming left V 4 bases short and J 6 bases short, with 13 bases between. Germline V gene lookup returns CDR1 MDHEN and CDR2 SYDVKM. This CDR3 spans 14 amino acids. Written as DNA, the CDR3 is TGTGCCAGCAGTTCATACAGTATTAGTCAGCCCCAGCATTTT. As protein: CASSSYSISQPQHF.

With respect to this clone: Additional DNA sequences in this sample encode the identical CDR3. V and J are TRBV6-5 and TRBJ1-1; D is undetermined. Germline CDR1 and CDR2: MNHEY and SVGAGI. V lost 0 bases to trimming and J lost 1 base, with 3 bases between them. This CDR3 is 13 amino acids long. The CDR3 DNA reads TGTGCCAGCAGTTACTCGGCGAACACTGAAGCTTTCTTT. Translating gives CASSYSANTEAFF.

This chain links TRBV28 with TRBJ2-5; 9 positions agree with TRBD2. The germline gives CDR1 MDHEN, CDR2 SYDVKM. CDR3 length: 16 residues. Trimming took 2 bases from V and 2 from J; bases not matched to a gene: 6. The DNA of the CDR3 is TGTGCCAGCAGTTTAATCCCTAGCGGGGTTCAAGAGACCCAGTACTTC. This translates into CASSLIPSGVQETQYF. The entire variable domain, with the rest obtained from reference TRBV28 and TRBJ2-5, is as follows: DVKVTQSSRYLVKRTGEKVFLECVQDMDHENMFWYRQDPGLGLRLIYFSYDVKMKEKGDIPEGYSVSREKKERFSLILESASTNQTSMYLCASSLIPSGVQETQYFGPGTRLLVL.

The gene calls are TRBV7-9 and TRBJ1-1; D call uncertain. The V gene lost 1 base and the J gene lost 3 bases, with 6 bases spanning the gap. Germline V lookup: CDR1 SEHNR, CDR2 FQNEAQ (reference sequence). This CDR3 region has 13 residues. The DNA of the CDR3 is TGTGCCAGCAGCTTAGATATTGACACTGAAGCTTTCTTT. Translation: CASSLDIDTEAFF. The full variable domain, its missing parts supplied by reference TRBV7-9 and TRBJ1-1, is DTGVSQNPRHKITKRGQNVTFRCDPISEHNRLYWYRQTLGQGPEFLTYFQNEAQLEKSRLLSDRFSAERPKGSFSTLEIQRTEQGDSAMYLCASSLDIDTEAFFGQGTRLTVV.